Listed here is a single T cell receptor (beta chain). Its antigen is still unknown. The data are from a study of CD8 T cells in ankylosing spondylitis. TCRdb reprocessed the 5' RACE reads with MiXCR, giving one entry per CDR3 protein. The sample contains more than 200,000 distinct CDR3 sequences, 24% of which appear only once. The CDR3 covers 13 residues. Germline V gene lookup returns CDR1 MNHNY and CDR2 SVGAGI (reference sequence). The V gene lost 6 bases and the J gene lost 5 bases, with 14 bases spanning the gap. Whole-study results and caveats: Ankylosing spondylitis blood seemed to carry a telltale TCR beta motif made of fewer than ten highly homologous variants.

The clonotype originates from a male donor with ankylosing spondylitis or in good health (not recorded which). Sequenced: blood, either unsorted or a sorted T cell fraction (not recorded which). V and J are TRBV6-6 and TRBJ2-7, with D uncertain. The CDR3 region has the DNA TGTGCCAGCAGCAACCCAGCCTCAGACGAGCAGTACTTC. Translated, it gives CASSNPASDEQYF.